The subject of this entry is one T cell receptor beta chain. Its antigen is unknown. This sample was included in a study of cytomegalovirus exposure and HLA in healthy donors. Study background: The same platform used for the approximately 670 first-cohort repertoires was also used for the 95 to 150 validation repertoires, as a later analysis reported.

The study's findings and limits: TCR sequences were mostly rare, though some public TCRs occurred in many donors. It was approximately 150 TCR beta chains that were listed as cytomegalovirus-associated.

Germline V gives CDR1 SGHVS, CDR2 FNYEAQ. The CDR3 is 14 residues long. Trimming shortened V by 2 bases and J by 5 bases, and 12 bases separated the two germline ends. Produced via immunoSEQ multiplex PCR; TCRdb's table is partial and in-frame only. The sample records around 400,000 clones, roughly 89% being singletons. The receptor's source is a young woman in good health and CMV-seronegative. Sequenced material: PBMCs. The chain recombines TRBV7-6 with TRBJ2-5; D gene unclear. CDR3 sequence (DNA): TGTGCCAGCAGCTTAAACGGCGGAAGTGAGACCCAGTACTTC. This gives the protein CASSLNGGSETQYF.